This T cell receptor (beta chain) was sequenced in a study of shared clonotypes between healthy human individuals. Study-level results: It was expected that sequencing depth would affect clonotype sharing among donors.

On this clone itself: What it binds is not known.

The authors ran the assay at deep level. Data came from immunoSEQ multiplex PCR; TCRdb stores just in-frame clones and leaves some out. The sample shows 1.6 million or so clones, less than 99% of them seen only once. Per the germline V gene, CDR1 is SGHVS and CDR2 is FQNEAQ. CDR3 length equals 14 residues. V trimming: 5 bases; J trimming: 6 bases; junction bases outside the gene matches: 7. The sequence came from a man aged 25-40 years in good health. V gene TRBV7-8 combines with J gene TRBJ2-7; 10 bases are shared with TRBD2. The sample comprised naive CD4+ T cells sorted from blood. The subset here: CD45RA+ positively selected. CDR3 bases: TGTGCCAGCAGCACACTAGCGGGAAGTAGCGAGCAGTACTTC. Residues: CASSTLAGSSEQYF.